This T cell receptor (beta chain) is drawn from a study of vaccination and CD4 T cells after COVID-19. Overall study findings and caveats: Median SARS-CoV-2-reactive clonotypes rose from approximately 23 to 38, not significantly.

The table lists this clonotype with a count of one. Its specificity is not known. Germline and junction disagree at one end, which may indicate a read error. CDR1 is MNHNS, CDR2 SASEGT, per germline. CDR3 size: 15 residues. Time point: late sampling 161 to 241 days after vaccination in a few convalescent patients. Sample treatment: approximately nine-day PBMC culture with coronavirus spike peptide pools or control peptides (ViraFEST assay). The Oncomine TCR Beta short-read assay was applied to DNA of cultured CD4+ T cells. Someone extracted genomic DNA from cultured CD4+ T cells. Each CDR3 protein gets one entry after TCRdb re-called the PCR reads with MiXCR. The sample records about 26,000 distinct CDR3 sequences, approximately 41% being singletons.

The V gene is TRBV6-1, the J gene TRBJ2-3; TRBD1 is a possible D gene (6 bases). The origin of this receptor is a human donor who had recovered from COVID-19. Sample: CD4+ T cells from blood, cultured in vitro, taken about 7 months after SARS-CoV-2 vaccination. In nucleotides, the CDR3 is TGTGCCAGCTGTGAATCGCTTGGGGGCGGAGATACGCAGTATTTT. Translating gives CASCESLGGGDTQYF.